The 12 T cell receptor beta chains below were found in one sample sequenced in a study of cytomegalovirus exposure and HLA in healthy donors. Use of 60 Vbeta and 13 Jbeta primers characterized the PCR. Libraries were prepared by immunoSEQ multiplex PCR; TCRdb keeps only in-frame clonotypes and omits some of them. Among roughly 170,000 clones listed, about 80% were seen once. Sequencing was done on a sample of PBMCs. The receptor source for this set is a boy aged 5-17 years in good health and CMV-seronegative.

The rearrangement links TRBV10-2 to TRBJ1-1; D not certain. The CDR3 runs to 12 residues. CDR1 WSHSY and CDR2 SAAADI come from the germline V gene. Trimming took 3 bases from V and 7 from J, leaving 9 bases between them. This CDR3 reads CASSDAAYEAFF. CDR3 coding DNA: TGCGCCAGCAGTGACGCCGCCTATGAAGCTTTCTTT.

This chain uses TRBV20-1 with TRBJ2-7; D uncertain. Trimming pared 5 bases from V and 5 bases from J, leaving 10 bases between. The germline V gene has CDR1 DFQATT and CDR2 SNEGSKA (reference sequence). The CDR3 runs to 11 residues. The CDR3 sequence: CSALGGHEQYF. CDR3 nucleotides: TGCAGTGCTTTAGGTGGGCACGAGCAGTACTTC.

This chain links TRBV5-1 with TRBJ1-1; 7 nucleotides line up with TRBD1. Per the germline V gene, CDR1 is SGHRS and CDR2 is YFSETQ. This CDR3 region has 13 residues. The junction had 11 bases not matched to a gene; V was cut back by 4 bases and J by 11 bases. The CDR3 reads CASSRGTDVEAFF. DNA for the CDR3: TGCGCCAGCAGCCGGGGGACAGACGTTGAGGCTTTCTTT.

The chain has TRBV6-1 and TRBJ1-2; maybe TRBD1 (6 bases). Germline V gene data show CDR1 as MNHNS and CDR2 as SASEGT. CDR3 size: 18 residues. Trimming cost V 1 base and J 2 bases, with 20 bases left between them. CDR3 region: CASSEDLGGGRGNYGYTF. In nucleotides, the CDR3 is TGTGCCAGCAGTGAAGATCTCGGCGGGGGGCGAGGGAACTATGGCTACACCTTC.

The V gene is TRBV5-5, the J gene TRBJ1-2; 7 bases match TRBD1. Germline assignment: CDR1 SGHKS and CDR2 YYEKEE (reference sequence). This CDR3 has 16 residues. With 2 bases clipped from V and 0 bases from J, the junction kept 7 bases outside the gene matches. This CDR3 reads CASSLFGQATNYGYTF. CDR3 sequence (DNA): TGTGCCAGCAGCTTATTTGGACAGGCCACTAACTATGGCTACACCTTC.

This chain joins TRBV19 and TRBJ1-2, with TRBD1 as a possible D gene (6 bases). This CDR3 spans 14 amino acids. The ends were cut back, 2 bases at V and 4 bases at J, with 11 bases in the middle. Germline V gene sequence: CDR1 LNHDA, CDR2 SQIVND (reference sequence). The CDR3 coding sequence is TGTGCCAGTAGTATACGGGACACCTTCTATGGCTACACCTTC. Protein product: CASSIRDTFYGYTF.

The chain links TRBV27 to TRBJ2-4; possibly TRBD2 for D (5 bases). The CDR3 spans 14 residues. Germline V lookup: CDR1 MNHEY, CDR2 SMNVEV (reference sequence). The V gene lost 4 bases and the J gene lost 0 bases, with 7 bases spanning the gap. The DNA for the CDR3 is TGTGCCAGCAGTTCCGGGGTAGCCAAAAACATTCAGTACTTC. This codes for CASSSGVAKNIQYF.

This chain links TRBV10-3 with TRBJ2-7; D may be TRBD1 (6 bases). Trimming took off 10 bases at V and 5 bases at J, with 12 bases between the two ends. Germline V gene sequence: CDR1 ENHRY, CDR2 SYGVKD. The CDR3 loop spans 11 amino acids. For the CDR3, the DNA is TGTGCCACAACAGGGAAAGACGAGCAGTACTTC. It encodes CATTGKDEQYF.

This chain uses TRBV6-1 with TRBJ2-6, with D possibly being TRBD1 (6 bases). This CDR3 region has 15 residues. In germline, CDR1 is MNHNS, CDR2 SASEGT. The V gene lost 2 bases and the J gene lost 2 bases, with 7 bases spanning the gap. The chain's CDR3 is CASSEKGAGANVLTF. CDR3 sequence (DNA): TGTGCCAGCAGTGAAAAGGGGGCTGGGGCCAACGTCCTGACTTTC.

In this sample, this clone turned up once. The V and J genes are TRBV11-3 and TRBJ2-1; TRBD2 matches 10 bases. This CDR3 is built from 15 residues. The junction had 10 bases not matched to a gene; V was cut back by 5 bases and J by 9 bases. CDR1 and CDR2 from the germline V gene are SGHNT and YENEEA. CDR3 region: CASSRSGRVSFEQFF. In DNA, the CDR3 is TGTGCCAGCAGCAGAAGCGGGAGGGTATCATTTGAGCAGTTCTTC. The full variable domain, rest sourced from reference TRBV11-3 and TRBJ2-1, is EAGVVQSPRYKIIEKKQPVAFWCNPISGHNTLYWYLQNLGQGPELLIRYENEEAVDDSQLPKDRFSAERLKGVDSTLKIQPAELGDSAVYLCASSRSGRVSFEQFFGPGTRLTVL.

The chain has TRBV10-3 and TRBJ1-2; 10 bases agree with TRBD1. Trimming removed 4 bases from V and 6 bases from J; junction bases left unmatched: 8. Germline lookup yields CDR1 ENHRY and CDR2 SYGVKD. The CDR3 contains 15 residues. The CDR3 protein is CAISVSTGTGDGYTF. In nucleotides, the CDR3 is TGTGCCATCAGTGTTTCTACCGGGACAGGGGATGGCTACACCTTC.

The V call is TRBV28, the J call TRBJ2-7, with 15 bases aligning to TRBD2. After removal of 6 bases from V and 1 base from J, the junction contained 1 base not matched to a gene. Per germline, CDR1 MDHEN and CDR2 SYDVKM. The CDR3 consists of 15 residues. The CDR3 DNA reads TGTGCCAGCAGGGGGACTAGCGGGAGGTCCTACGAGCAGTACTTC. Protein sequence: CASRGTSGRSYEQYF.